This is a list of T cell receptor beta chains from one sample in a study of identical twins. One entry per CDR3 protein, called by TCRdb with MiXCR from the 5' RACE reads. Of hundreds of thousands of distinct CDR3 sequences in the sample, 8% to 9% were seen once. The data also belong to a second study, concerning yellow fever vaccine responses in identical twins.

Sequencing was done on a sample of PBMCs. These receptors came from a woman younger than 35 in good health. Both conserved end residues are part of each CDR3. The order of the fields is J gene, D gene, V gene, clone size, CDR3 DNA, CDR3 protein. D genes are given only for firm matches. The size of a clone is reported for some rows only, either as once, few or many, or as a class for expanded clones.

TRBJ2-5 | NA | TRBV12-3/TRBV12-4 | NA | TGTGCCAGCAGTACCCCTAGGGCCTTTGGGGAGACCCAGTACTTC | CASSTPRAFGETQYF
TRBJ2-5 | NA | TRBV15 | few | TGTGCCACCAGCAGAGAATGGGGAAGCACCGGTTCAGGAGAGACCCAGTACTTC | CATSREWGSTGSGETQYF
TRBJ2-1 | NA | TRBV12-3/TRBV12-4 | NA | TGTGCCAGCAGTCCGAGACAGTCGGGGTCCAATGAGCAGTTCTTC | CASSPRQSGSNEQFF
TRBJ2-1 | TRBD2 | TRBV6-2/TRBV6-3 | NA | TGTGCCAGCAGTGGTAGCGGGAGGTCGAATGAGCAGTTCTTC | CASSGSGRSNEQFF
TRBJ2-2 | NA | TRBV5-5 | many | TGTGCCAGCAGCTCCGATGGTGGGAGCCGTACCGGGGAGCTGTTTTTT | CASSSDGGSRTGELFF
TRBJ2-1 | NA | TRBV10-3 | many | TGTGCCATCAGTGAGTCGATCGGGGGCCGGGCCTACAATGAGCAGTTCTTC | CAISESIGGRAYNEQFF
TRBJ2-7 | NA | TRBV6-2/TRBV6-3 | NA | TGTGCCAGCAGTTACTCGTCGTCGGACGGTAGCTCCTACGAGCAGTACTTC | CASSYSSSDGSSYEQYF
TRBJ2-1 | TRBD2 | TRBV14 | few | TGTGCCAGCAGCGGGGGGGGACTAGCGGGAGGCCTCTCCTACAATGAGCAGTTCTTC | CASSGGGLAGGLSYNEQFF
TRBJ2-1 | TRBD1 | TRBV7-9 | NA | TGTGCCAGCAGCTACCAGGGGGTGGGAGAGCAGTTCTTC | CASSYQGVGEQFF
TRBJ2-2 | TRBD2 | TRBV4-1 | few | TGCGCCAGCAGCCATATAGCGGGGGGGGGTTCCGGGGAGCTGTTTTTT | CASSHIAGGGSGELFF
TRBJ2-3 | TRBD2 | TRBV11-2 | NA | TGTGCCAGCAGCTTAGCGGGAGGGAAGAGCACAGATACGCAGTATTTT | CASSLAGGKSTDTQYF
TRBJ1-1 | NA | TRBV21-1 | NA | TGTGCCAGCAGCAAAGGGAGGGAAGCTTTCTTT | CASSKGREAFF
TRBJ2-5 | TRBD2 | TRBV27 | few | TGTGCCAGCAGTTTATATGGGGAGGGCGAGACCCAGTACTTC | CASSLYGEGETQYF
TRBJ2-5 | NA | TRBV27 | NA | TGTGCCACCAATTTCCGGGGTCCAAGTGAGACCCAGTACTTC | CATNFRGPSETQYF
TRBJ2-7 | TRBD2 | TRBV4-3 | NA | TGCGCCAGCAGCCAAGAGACTAGCGGCCCCATCGTAGGCGAGCAGTACTTC | CASSQETSGPIVGEQYF
TRBJ2-1 | NA | TRBV24-1 | NA | TGTGCCACCAGTGCCCCTGTAGCCGACTACAATGAGCAGTTCTTC | CATSAPVADYNEQFF
TRBJ2-1 | NA | TRBV6-1 | many | TGTGCCAGCAGCCCCGACGGACATACCTACAATGAGCAGTTCTTC | CASSPDGHTYNEQFF